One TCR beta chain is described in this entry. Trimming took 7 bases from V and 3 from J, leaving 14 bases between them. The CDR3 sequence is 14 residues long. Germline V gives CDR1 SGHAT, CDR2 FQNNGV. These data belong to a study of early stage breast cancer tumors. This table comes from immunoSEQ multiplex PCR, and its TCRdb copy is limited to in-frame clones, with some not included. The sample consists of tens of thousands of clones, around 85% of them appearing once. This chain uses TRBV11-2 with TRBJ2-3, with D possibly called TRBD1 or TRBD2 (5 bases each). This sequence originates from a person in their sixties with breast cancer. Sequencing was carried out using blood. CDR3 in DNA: TGTGCCAGCACCTCCGGGACCGATACAGATACGCAGTATTTT. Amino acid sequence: CASTSGTDTDTQYF.